The 8 T cell receptor beta chains below come from one sample, sequenced in a study of blood T cell repertoires in COVID-19. Method: immunoSEQ multiplex PCR; TCRdb's copy keeps in-frame clones and lacks some. Of about 190,000 clones listed, over 75% are singletons. The sample consisted of peripheral blood. The receptors were sampled from an elderly woman with active or convalescent COVID-19.

This clone was picked up a small number of times. The chain has TRBV28 and TRBJ2-1; TRBD2 matches 12 bases. The germline V gene has CDR1 MDHEN and CDR2 SYDVKM. CDR3 size: 16 residues. V lost 6 bases to trimming and J lost 12 bases; unmatched junction nucleotides: 15. The chain's CDR3 is CASRSPTSGGIGGQFF. CDR3 bases: TGTGCCAGCAGATCCCCGACTAGCGGGGGAATAGGGGGGCAGTTCTTC.

This clone was seen only a few times. V gene TRBV7-9 combines with J gene TRBJ2-4; 7 bases map to TRBD1. CDR3 length equals 14 residues. V was clipped by 2 bases and J by 6 bases; unmatched bases: 4. The germline CDR1 and CDR2 sequences are SEHNR and FQNEAQ (reference sequence). CDR3 in amino acids: CASSLSGGRNIQYF. For the CDR3, the DNA is TGTGCCAGCAGCTTATCAGGGGGTCGAAACATTCAGTACTTC.

The V gene is TRBV5-4, the J gene TRBJ2-5; a weak D match, TRBD1 (5 bases). The V gene lost 4 bases and the J gene lost 5 bases, with 12 bases spanning the gap. Germline V gene data show CDR1 as SGHNT and CDR2 as YYREEE (reference sequence). The CDR3 loop spans 13 amino acids. Here the CDR3 DNA reads TGTGCCAGCAGCCAACAGGCTGGCGAGACCCAGTACTTC. Its protein product is CASSQQAGETQYF.

This clone is a singleton in its sample. The V call is TRBV5-1, the J call TRBJ2-2; D is undetermined. V was shortened by 3 bases and J by 1 base, with 13 bases between the two germline ends. CDR1 is SGHRS and CDR2 is YFSETQ in the germline V gene. The CDR3 has 16 residues. The CDR3 sequence is CASSYSRSLNTGELFF. The CDR3 coding sequence is TGCGCCAGCAGCTACAGTCGGTCCTTGAACACCGGGGAGCTGTTTTTT. The full variable domain, rest sourced from reference TRBV5-1 and TRBJ2-2, is KAGVTQTPRYLIKTRGQQVTLSCSPISGHRSVSWYQQTPGQGLQFLFEYFSETQRNKGNFPGRFSGRQFSNSRSEMNVSTLELGDSALYLCASSYSRSLNTGELFFGEGSRLTVL.

This clone was counted only a few times. The V and J genes are TRBV7-2 and TRBJ2-2; D is uncertain. The CDR3 is made up of 16 amino acids. The germline gives CDR1 SGHTA, CDR2 FQGNSA. The germline V and J ends were trimmed by 4 bases and 3 bases, with 15 bases remaining between them. The CDR3 region has the DNA TGTGCCAGCAGCTCTGGGCAGGCGTACTACACCGGGGAGCTGTTTTTT. Protein sequence: CASSSGQAYYTGELFF.

The rearrangement joins TRBV3-1 (or the pseudogene TRBV3-2) to TRBJ2-3, with TRBD2 as a possible D gene (7 bases). Looked up from germline, CDR1 is LGHDT and CDR2 is YNNKEL (reference sequence). The ends were cut back, 4 bases at V and 1 base at J, with 18 bases in the middle. The CDR3 totals 17 residues. This CDR3 is CASSLGYAGARTDTQYF. The CDR3 DNA follows: TGTGCCAGCAGCCTTGGGTACGCGGGGGCTCGCACAGATACGCAGTATTTT.

The V and J genes are TRBV6-1 and TRBJ1-2, with 9 bases lining up with TRBD1. V was pared by 1 base and J by 4 bases, with 10 bases of the junction left unmatched. CDR1 and CDR2 from the germline V gene are MNHNS and SASEGT. The length of the CDR3 is 17 residues. CDR3 DNA: TGTGCCAGCAGTGAAGGGACAGGGGATCCAGCCTCCTATGGCTACACCTTC. Translation: CASSEGTGDPASYGYTF.

This clone was picked up many times. V gene TRBV3-1 (or the pseudogene TRBV3-2) combines with J gene TRBJ2-5; 12 positions match TRBD2. The CDR3 sequence is 16 residues long. CDR1 is LGHDT and CDR2 is YNNKEL in the germline V gene (reference sequence). After removal of 6 bases from V and 2 bases from J, the junction contained 7 bases not matched to a gene. The DNA of the CDR3 is TGTGCCAGCAGTTCGGGGCTAGCGGGGGGGCAAGAGACCCAGTACTTC. It is translated as CASSSGLAGGQETQYF.